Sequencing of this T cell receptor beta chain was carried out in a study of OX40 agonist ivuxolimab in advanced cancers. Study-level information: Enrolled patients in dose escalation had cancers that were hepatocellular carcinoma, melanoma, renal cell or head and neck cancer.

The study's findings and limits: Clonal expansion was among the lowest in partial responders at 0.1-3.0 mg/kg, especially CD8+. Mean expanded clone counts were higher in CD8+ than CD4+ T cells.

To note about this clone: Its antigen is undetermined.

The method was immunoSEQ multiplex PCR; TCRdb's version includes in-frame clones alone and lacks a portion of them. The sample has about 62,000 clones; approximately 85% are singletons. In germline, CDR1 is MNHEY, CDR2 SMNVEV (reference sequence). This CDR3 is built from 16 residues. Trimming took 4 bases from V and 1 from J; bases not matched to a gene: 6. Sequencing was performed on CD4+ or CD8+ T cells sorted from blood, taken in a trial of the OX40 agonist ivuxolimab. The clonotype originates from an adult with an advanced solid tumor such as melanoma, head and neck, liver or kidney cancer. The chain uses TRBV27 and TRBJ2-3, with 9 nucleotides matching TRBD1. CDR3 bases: TGTGCCAGCAGTTCAACCACAGGGGGCGGCACAGATACGCAGTATTTT. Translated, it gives CASSSTTGGGTDTQYF.